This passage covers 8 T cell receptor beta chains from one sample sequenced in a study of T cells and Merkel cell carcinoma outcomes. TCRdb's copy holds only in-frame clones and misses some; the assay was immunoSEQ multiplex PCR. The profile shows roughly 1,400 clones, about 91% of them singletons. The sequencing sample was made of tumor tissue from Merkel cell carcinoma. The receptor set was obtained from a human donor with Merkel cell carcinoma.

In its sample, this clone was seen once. This CDR3 is CASSLPQTGIPTGELFF. The CDR3 region has the DNA TGCGCCAGCAGCTTGCCCCAGACAGGGATCCCAACCGGGGAGCTGTTTTTT. The chain uses TRBV5-1 and TRBJ2-2; TRBD1 matches at 7 bases. V lost 1 base and J lost 5; bases outside the gene matches: 11. Germline CDR1 reads SGHRS; CDR2 reads YFSETQ. CDR3 length: 17 residues.

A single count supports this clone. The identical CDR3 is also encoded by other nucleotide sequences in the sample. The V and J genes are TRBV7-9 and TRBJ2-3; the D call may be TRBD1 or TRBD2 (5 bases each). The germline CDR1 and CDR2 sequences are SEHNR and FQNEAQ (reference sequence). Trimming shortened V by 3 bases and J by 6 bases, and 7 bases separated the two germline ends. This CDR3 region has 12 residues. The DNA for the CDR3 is TGTGCCAGCAGCTTCGGGACGGATACGCAGTATTTT. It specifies CASSFGTDTQYF.

CDR3 bases: TGTGCCAGCAGCTTACCATCTGGGGCCAACGTCCTGACTTTC. Translation gives CASSLPSGANVLTF. V and J are TRBV7-2 and TRBJ2-6; no reliable D call. With 2 bases removed from V and 1 base from J, the gap between germline ends came to 3 bases. This CDR3 comprises 14 residues. Germline values: CDR1 SGHTA, CDR2 FQGNSA.

The CDR3 loop reads CASSPGQGASGYTF. The CDR3 DNA follows: TGTGCCAGCAGCCCGGGACAGGGGGCCAGTGGCTACACCTTC. The chain uses TRBV7-9 and TRBJ1-2, with 12 bases identical to TRBD1. This CDR3 is 14 amino acids long. V lost 5 bases to trimming and J lost 7 bases; unmatched junction nucleotides: 5. Per the germline V gene, CDR1 is SEHNR and CDR2 is FQNEAQ (reference sequence).

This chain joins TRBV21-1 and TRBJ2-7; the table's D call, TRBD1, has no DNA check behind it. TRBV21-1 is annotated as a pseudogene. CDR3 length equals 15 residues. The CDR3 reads CASSKGMTISYEQYF. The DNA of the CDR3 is TGTGCCAGCAGCAAAGGGATGACAATTTCCTACGAGCAGTACTTC.

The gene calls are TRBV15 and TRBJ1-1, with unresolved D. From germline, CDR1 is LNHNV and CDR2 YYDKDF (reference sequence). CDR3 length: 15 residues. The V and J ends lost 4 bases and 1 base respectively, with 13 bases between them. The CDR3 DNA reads TGTGCCACCAGCACAGAGATGATCACGAACACTGAAGCTTTCTTT. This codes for CATSTEMITNTEAFF.

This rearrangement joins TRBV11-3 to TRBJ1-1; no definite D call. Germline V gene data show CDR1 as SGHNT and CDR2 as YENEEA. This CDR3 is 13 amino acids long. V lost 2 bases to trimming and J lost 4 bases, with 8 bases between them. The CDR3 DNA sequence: TGTGCCAGCAGCTTAAGGGCTGGCACTGAAGCTTTCTTT. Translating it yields CASSLRAGTEAFF.

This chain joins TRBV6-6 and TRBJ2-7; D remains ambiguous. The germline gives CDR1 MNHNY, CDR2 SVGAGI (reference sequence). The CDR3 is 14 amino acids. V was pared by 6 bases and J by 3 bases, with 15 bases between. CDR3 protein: CASSHLLSDYEQYF. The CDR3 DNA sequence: TGTGCCAGCAGCCACCTCCTATCTGACTACGAGCAGTACTTC.